Listed below are T cell receptor beta chains from one sample, sequenced in a study of long-term antiretroviral therapy in people with HIV. TCRdb keeps only in-frame clones here, not all; method: immunoSEQ multiplex PCR. The sample holds over 25,000 clones, 94% seen once. The sample in question was unsorted PBMCs, obtained around 7.4 years after starting antiretroviral therapy. The receptor set was obtained from a man aged 50 to 60 with HIV. Both conserved end residues are part of each CDR3. A D gene is named only where the DNA matches it firmly. Clone size is shown for a subset of rows, as once, few, many or a class of expanded clone.

-	TRBJ1-1	few	TRBV5-1	TGCGCCAGCAGCTCGAGGGCCACGGGCACTGAAGCTTTCTTT	CASSSRATGTEAFF
TRBD1	TRBJ2-2	-	TRBV30	TGTGCCTGGAATGACAGGGGAGGAGCCGGGGAGCTGTTTTTT	CAWNDRGGAGELFF
-	TRBJ2-3	-	TRBV10-1	TGCGCCAGCAGTGAGTCGGACGACACAGATACGCAGTATTTT	CASSESDDTDTQYF
TRBD2	TRBJ2-2	-	TRBV7-3	TGTGCCAGCAGCCTTACCTCTAGCGGAGTGAACACCGGGGAGCTGTTTTTT	CASSLTSSGVNTGELFF
TRBD1	TRBJ1-5	-	TRBV19	TGTGCCAGTAGTATATGGGGGGGCGACAGGGTAAATCAGCCCCAGCATTTT	CASSIWGGDRVNQPQHF
-	TRBJ1-1	-	TRBV10-3	TGTGCCATCAGTGAAGACACTGAAGCTTTCTTT	CAISEDTEAFF
-	TRBJ1-1	-	TRBV25-1	TGTGCCAGCAGTTGGTCAGGGTCTGAAGCTTTCTTT	CASSWSGSEAFF
TRBD2	TRBJ2-3	-	TRBV27	TGTGCCAGCCTTCAAGCGGGGGGCACAGATACGCAGTATTTT	CASLQAGGTDTQYF
-	TRBJ2-7	-	TRBV7-8	TGTGCCAGCAGCTTGCGGACAGAAAACTCCTACGAGCAGTACTTC	CASSLRTENSYEQYF
TRBD2	TRBJ2-7	once	TRBV5-1	TGCGCCAGCAGCTCTCTAGCGGGGTACGAGCAGTACTTC	CASSSLAGYEQYF
TRBD1	TRBJ1-1	-	TRBV5-4	TGTGCCAGCAGCGGGGGACAGGGGCTGGCTGAAGCTTTCTTT	CASSGGQGLAEAFF
TRBD2	TRBJ2-2	-	TRBV27	TGTGCCAGCGGTACTAGCGGGGGGGCAGGGGAGCTGTTTTTT	CASGTSGGAGELFF
-	TRBJ1-1	-	TRBV28	TGTGCCAGCAGCGATACAGGGAAGAACACTGAAGCTTTCTTT	CASSDTGKNTEAFF
-	TRBJ2-7	-	TRBV18	TGTGCCAGCTCACCCCAGACTCCGGCCCTTAGCTCCTACGAGCAGTACTTC	CASSPQTPALSSYEQYF
-	TRBJ1-1	few	TRBV28	TGTGCCAGCAGTATACAGGGAGGCACTGAAGCTTTCTTT	CASSIQGGTEAFF
-	TRBJ2-3	-	TRBV4-2	TGTGCCAGCAGCCTAGAACATCTAACCGGGACCTTGTCAGATACGCAGTATTTT	CASSLEHLTGTLSDTQYF
-	TRBJ2-2	-	TRBV6-6	TGTGCCAGCAGTTACGCAGACACCACCGGGGAGCTGTTTTTT	CASSYADTTGELFF
-	TRBJ1-2	-	TRBV20-1	TGCAGTGCTAGAGACCCAGAAGGCTACACCTTC	CSARDPEGYTF
TRBD1	TRBJ1-5	-	TRBV2	TGTGCCAGCAGTTGGACAGGGGAGAGCAATCAGCCCCAGCATTTT	CASSWTGESNQPQHF
TRBD1	TRBJ2-1	-	TRBV7-2	TGTGCCAGCATCCCGGGACAGGGGGCTTACAATGAGCAGTTCTTC	CASIPGQGAYNEQFF
TRBD2	TRBJ2-2	-	TRBV6-4	TGTGCCAGCAGGTCGACTAGCTCCCCCGGGGAGCTGTTTTTT	CASRSTSSPGELFF
-	TRBJ1-5	-	TRBV25-1	TGTGCCAGCAGTGATGACGGCCTCAATCAGCCCCAGCATTTT	CASSDDGLNQPQHF
-	TRBJ2-3	-	TRBV21-1	TGTGCCAGCAGCAAGGGACAGGGAAACACAGATACGCAGTATTTT	CASSKGQGNTDTQYF
-	TRBJ2-5	-	TRBV5-8	TGTGCCAGCAGCTTTCGGGGCAAAACGGGGCAAGAGACCCAGTACTTC	CASSFRGKTGQETQYF
-	TRBJ2-1	-	TRBV4-1	TGCGCCAGCAGCCAGAATTTTCAGGGGTACCCCGACAATGAGCAGTTCTTC	CASSQNFQGYPDNEQFF
TRBD1	TRBJ1-2	once	TRBV18	TGTGCCAGCTCACCGGCAGGACAGGGGGGTTATGGCTACACCTTC	CASSPAGQGGYGYTF
TRBD1	TRBJ1-1	once	TRBV14	TGTGCCAGCAGCCAACTGGAGCTGACAGGGATCGGCACTGAAGCTTTCTTT	CASSQLELTGIGTEAFF
-	TRBJ2-5	-	TRBV6-6	TGTGCCAGCAGTTACTCGAGAGAGGGGACCCAGTACTTC	CASSYSREGTQYF